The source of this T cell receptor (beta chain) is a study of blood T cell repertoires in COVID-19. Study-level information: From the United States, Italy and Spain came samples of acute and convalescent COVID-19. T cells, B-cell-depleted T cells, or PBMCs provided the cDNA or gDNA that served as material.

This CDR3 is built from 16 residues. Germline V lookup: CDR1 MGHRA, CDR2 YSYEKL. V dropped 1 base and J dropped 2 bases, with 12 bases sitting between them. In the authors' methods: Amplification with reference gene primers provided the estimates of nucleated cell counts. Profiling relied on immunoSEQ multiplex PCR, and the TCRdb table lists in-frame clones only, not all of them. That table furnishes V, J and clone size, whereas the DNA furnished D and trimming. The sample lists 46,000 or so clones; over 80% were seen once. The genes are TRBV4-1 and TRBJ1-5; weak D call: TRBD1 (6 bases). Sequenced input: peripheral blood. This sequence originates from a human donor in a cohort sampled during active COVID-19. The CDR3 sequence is CASSQVEAGGNQPQHF. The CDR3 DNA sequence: TGCGCCAGCAGCCAAGTGGAAGCAGGGGGCAATCAGCCCCAGCATTTT.